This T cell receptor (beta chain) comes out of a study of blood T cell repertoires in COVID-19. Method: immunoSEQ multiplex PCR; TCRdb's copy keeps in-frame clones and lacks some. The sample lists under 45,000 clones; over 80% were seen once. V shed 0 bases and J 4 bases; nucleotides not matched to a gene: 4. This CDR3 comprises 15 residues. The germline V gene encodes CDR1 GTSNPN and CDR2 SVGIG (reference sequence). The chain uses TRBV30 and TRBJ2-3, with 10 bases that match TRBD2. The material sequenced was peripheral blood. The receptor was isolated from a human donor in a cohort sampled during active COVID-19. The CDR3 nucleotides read TGTGCCTGGAGTGTACTAGCGGGGTTTGCAGATACGCAGTATTTT. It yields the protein CAWSVLAGFADTQYF.